This record covers a single T cell receptor beta chain. The data originate from a study of cytomegalovirus exposure and HLA in healthy donors. It was with 60 Vbeta and 13 Jbeta primers that the PCR ran. Measured with immunoSEQ multiplex PCR; TCRdb has only the in-frame clones, and not every one. The sample yields some 110,000 clones, around 77% seen once. The sequence was collected from a middle-aged man in good health and CMV-seropositive. The sequenced sample consisted of PBMCs.

The CDR3 DNA follows: TGTGCCAGCAGTTTAGCGGGAGGGGGGCTCGAGCAGTACTTC. It encodes CASSLAGGGLEQYF. This sequence joins TRBV6-5 and TRBJ2-7; 11 nucleotides agree with TRBD2. There are 14 residues in the CDR3. The ends lost 4 bases at V and 6 bases at J; junction bases unmatched: 5. Germline CDR1 is MNHEY and CDR2 is SVGAGI.